Below are 29 T cell receptor beta chains sequenced from a single sample in a study of beta chain features in type 1 diabetes. Whole-study results and caveats: Shortening of TCRB CDR3s, moderate but significant, appeared in all four CD4+ subsets of Type 1 diabetes patients.

Their cognate antigens are unknown. Sequenced material consisted of expressed TCRB transcripts (all of the isolated RNA was reverse transcribed). The protocol was immunoSEQ multiplex PCR, while the TCRdb copy is restricted to in-frame clones and leaves out a portion. Of around 260,000 clones listed, about a fifth are singletons. Material for sequencing was naive CD4+ T cells from blood. These receptors were taken from a woman in her thirties or forties with type 1 diabetes.

CDR3 sequence (DNA): TGCGCCAGCAGCCAAACGGGACAGCTTATTAACTATGGCTACACCTTC. Translation gives CASSQTGQLINYGYTF. The chain joins TRBV4-1 to TRBJ1-2; 7 bases are a match to TRBD1. The CDR3 length is 16 residues. After removal of 2 bases from V and 1 base from J, the junction contained 7 bases not matched to a gene. The germline CDR1 and CDR2 sequences are MGHRA and YSYEKL.

This clone was detected only a few times. The rearrangement links TRBV7-9 to TRBJ1-1; D possibly corresponds to TRBD1 (6 bases). In germline, CDR1 is SEHNR, CDR2 FQNEAQ (reference sequence). There are 11 residues in the CDR3. Between the trimmed V and J ends, which lost 6 bases and 7 bases, there was a span of 9 bases. The CDR3: CASRRQVEAFF. CDR3 in DNA: TGTGCCAGCAGGCGACAGGTTGAAGCTTTCTTT.

This chain connects TRBV7-3 to TRBJ2-3, with 10 bases that match TRBD2. CDR1 is SGHTA and CDR2 is FQGTGA in the germline V gene. The CDR3 runs 17 residues. V shed 5 bases and J 6 bases; nucleotides not matched to a gene: 14. The CDR3 DNA sequence: TGTGCCAGCAGCAAACAATCCAGCGGGGGGGGCGGGGATACGCAGTATTTT. Translated: CASSKQSSGGGGDTQYF.

This clone was observed a few times. This CDR3 reads CASSKPGTSYEQFF. The CDR3, as DNA: TGTGCCAGTAGTAAACCCGGGACTAGCTATGAGCAGTTCTTC. The chain uses TRBV19 and TRBJ2-1, with 9 bases matching TRBD2. There are 14 residues in the CDR3. Trimming took 4 bases from V and 8 from J; bases not matched to a gene: 6. Germline-derived CDR1 and CDR2 are LNHDA and SQIVND (reference sequence). Complete variable domain (other parts from reference TRBV19 and TRBJ2-1): DGGITQSPKYLFRKEGQNVTLSCEQNLNHDAMYWYRQDPGQGLRLIYYSQIVNDFQKGDIAEGYSVSREKKESFPLTVTSAQKNPTAFYLCASSKPGTSYEQFFGPGTRLTVL.

This clone was detected only a few times. The V and J genes are TRBV10-3 and TRBJ2-3; D unresolved. V was clipped by 6 bases and J by 0 bases, with 16 bases between them. CDR1 and CDR2 from the germline V gene are ENHRY and SYGVKD. The CDR3 extends over 16 amino acids. The CDR3 protein is CAISQRPAESTDTQYF. The CDR3 DNA reads as TGTGCCATCAGCCAGAGGCCAGCAGAGAGCACAGATACGCAGTATTTT.

The rearrangement joins TRBV9 to TRBJ1-3; D is ambiguous. The CDR3 runs to 16 residues. The germline V and J ends were trimmed by 0 bases and 0 bases, with 10 bases remaining between them. From germline, CDR1 is SGDLS and CDR2 YYNGEE. The CDR3 sequence: CASSVVAASSGNTIYF. In nucleotides, the CDR3 is TGTGCCAGCAGCGTAGTGGCGGCCAGCTCTGGAAACACCATATATTTT.

The chain carries TRBV7-9 and TRBJ2-1; D may be TRBD1 (5 bases). Germline V gene sequence: CDR1 SEHNR, CDR2 FQNEAQ (reference sequence). The V end was cut by 3 bases, the J end by 5 bases, with 14 bases between. CDR3 length equals 15 residues. In DNA, the CDR3 is TGTGCCAGCAGCTTTCTGTTCCGACAGAACAATGAGCAGTTCTTC. This encodes CASSFLFRQNNEQFF.

This clone was recorded a few times. The rearrangement uses TRBV11-1 and TRBJ1-6; 7 bases map to TRBD1. Per the germline V gene, CDR1 is SGHAT and CDR2 is FQDESV (reference sequence). V was pared by 4 bases and J by 5 bases, with 5 bases of the junction left unmatched. CDR3 length: 15 residues. CDR3 nucleotides: TGTGCCAGCAGCTCGCCGGGACAGCATAATTCACCCCTCCACTTT. Encoded protein: CASSSPGQHNSPLHF.

The rearrangement links TRBV18 to TRBJ2-2, with TRBD1 matching 9 bases. The trim removed 5 bases at V and 3 bases at J, leaving 4 bases unmatched. The CDR3 loop spans 15 amino acids. Germline values: CDR1 KGHSH, CDR2 LQKENI. CDR3 residues: CASSERTGDTGELFF. The CDR3 region has the DNA TGTGCCAGCTCAGAGAGGACAGGGGACACCGGGGAGCTGTTTTTT.

This chain connects TRBV19 to TRBJ2-1; D is uncertain. V was pared by 2 bases and J by 8 bases, with 4 bases between. The CDR3 consists of 11 residues. Germline lookup yields CDR1 LNHDA and CDR2 SQIVND (reference sequence). CDR3 protein: CASSITDEQFF. The CDR3 DNA follows: TGTGCCAGTAGTATAACGGATGAGCAGTTCTTC. Combining the CDR3 with reference TRBV19 and TRBJ2-1 gives the whole variable domain DGGITQSPKYLFRKEGQNVTLSCEQNLNHDAMYWYRQDPGQGLRLIYYSQIVNDFQKGDIAEGYSVSREKKESFPLTVTSAQKNPTAFYLCASSITDEQFFGPGTRLTVL.

This clone was detected only a few times. The chain employs TRBV9 and TRBJ2-1; D is possibly TRBD1 (5 bases). V was trimmed by 0 bases and J by 4 bases, leaving 11 bases between them. The V gene's germline CDR1 is SGDLS and CDR2 YYNGEE. The CDR3 length is 15 residues. The CDR3 DNA sequence: TGTGCCAGCAGCGTAGGGGCAGGGCCATACAATGAGCAGTTCTTC. It codes for CASSVGAGPYNEQFF.

This chain connects TRBV28 to TRBJ2-7; D is unresolved. Looked up from germline, CDR1 is MDHEN and CDR2 is SYDVKM. V was shortened by 8 bases and J by 4 bases, with 12 bases between the two germline ends. The CDR3 is made up of 12 amino acids. The CDR3 spells CASRGTKYEQYF. The CDR3 coding sequence is TGTGCCAGCCGAGGAACGAAGTACGAGCAGTACTTC. The whole variable domain, remainder taken from reference TRBV28 and TRBJ2-7, is DVKVTQSSRYLVKRTGEKVFLECVQDMDHENMFWYRQDPGLGLRLIYFSYDVKMKEKGDIPEGYSVSREKKERFSLILESASTNQTSMYLCASRGTKYEQYFGPGTRLTVT.

This clone showed up just a few times. In nucleotides, the CDR3 is TGTGCCAGCAGCTTGGACAGGGGCCTCTACAATGAGCAGTTCTTC. It yields the protein CASSLDRGLYNEQFF. This rearrangement joins TRBV5-4 to TRBJ2-1; 7 bases are a match to TRBD1. The CDR3 has 15 residues. The trim removed 0 bases at V and 3 bases at J, leaving 3 bases unmatched. CDR1 is SGHNT and CDR2 is YYREEE in the germline V gene (reference sequence).

This clone showed up just a few times. The chain is built from TRBV5-1 and TRBJ1-4, with D perhaps matching TRBD1 (5 bases). The CDR3 runs to 14 residues. The germline V gene encodes CDR1 SGHRS and CDR2 YFSETQ. Trimming removed 4 bases at V and 6 bases at J, with 13 bases between. This chain's CDR3 is CASSPPGDYEKLFF. The CDR3, as DNA: TGCGCCAGCAGCCCGCCGGGGGATTATGAAAAACTGTTTTTT.

The chain uses TRBV27 and TRBJ1-1, with 7 positions matching TRBD1. This CDR3 is 13 amino acids long. V trimming: 5 bases; J trimming: 11 bases; junction bases outside the gene matches: 11. Looked up from germline, CDR1 is MNHEY and CDR2 is SMNVEV (reference sequence). The CDR3 sequence is CASSRPGQTSAFF. In DNA form, the CDR3 reads TGTGCCAGCAGTCGACCGGGACAGACCTCCGCTTTCTTT.

J is TRBJ2-1 and V is TRBV28; D remains unclear. Trimming left V 4 bases short and J 4 bases short, with 2 bases between. From germline, CDR1 is MDHEN and CDR2 SYDVKM. This CDR3 spans 11 amino acids. DNA for the CDR3: TGTGCCAGCAGTTCTTACAATGAGCAGTTCTTC. Protein product: CASSSYNEQFF.

The chain is built from TRBV21-1 and TRBJ1-6; the table's D call of TRBD1 was not tested on the DNA. TRBV21-1 is a listed pseudogene. The CDR3 length is 17 residues. The CDR3 is CASSKGKGQGFNSPLHF. The CDR3 DNA is TGTGCCAGCAGCAAGGGGAAGGGACAGGGGTTTAATTCACCCCTCCACTTT.

In this sample, this clone turned up a few times. Here the CDR3 DNA reads TGCAGCGCTGGGACAGTCGAAAAACTGTTTTTT. It yields the protein CSAGTVEKLFF. The V gene is TRBV29-1, the J gene TRBJ1-4; 7 bases line up with TRBD1. The CDR3 has 11 amino acids. Per the germline V gene, CDR1 is SQVTM and CDR2 is ANQGSEA. V lost 7 bases, J lost 8 bases, and 4 bases stayed unmatched.

This clone showed up just a few times. The J gene is TRBJ2-2, the V gene TRBV15; D gene ambiguous. The length of the CDR3 is 13 residues. Germline values: CDR1 LNHNV, CDR2 YYDKDF (reference sequence). V was trimmed by 0 bases and J by 7 bases, leaving 6 bases between them. The CDR3 bases are TGTGCCACCAGCAGAGAGGCTGGCGGGGAGCTGTTTTTT. Translation gives CATSREAGGELFF.

V and J are TRBV19 and TRBJ2-2; D is undetermined. The CDR3 contains 12 residues. Germline V CDR1 and CDR2: LNHDA, SQIVND (reference sequence). The V and J ends lost 4 bases and 7 bases respectively, with 7 bases between them. The CDR3, as DNA: TGTGCCAGTAGTACCTCGGGCGGGGAGCTGTTTTTT. This translates into CASSTSGGELFF. The variable domain in full, with the rest retrieved from reference TRBV19 and TRBJ2-2, is DGGITQSPKYLFRKEGQNVTLSCEQNLNHDAMYWYRQDPGQGLRLIYYSQIVNDFQKGDIAEGYSVSREKKESFPLTVTSAQKNPTAFYLCASSTSGGELFFGEGSRLTVL.

This clone was recorded a few times. The chain uses TRBV29-1 and TRBJ2-7, with 7 bases that match TRBD1. CDR3 length: 13 amino acids. Trimming removed 5 bases from V and 7 bases from J; junction bases left unmatched: 11. Germline CDR1 and CDR2: SQVTM and ANQGSEA. CDR3 loop: CSVTNRGLGEQYF. The CDR3 DNA is TGCAGCGTTACTAACAGGGGTCTGGGGGAGCAGTACTTC.

A few counts support this clone. The V gene is TRBV10-3, the J gene TRBJ1-1, with TRBD1 identical over 7 bases. CDR3 length: 13 residues. From germline, CDR1 is ENHRY and CDR2 SYGVKD. The V gene end was trimmed by 7 bases and the J gene end by 4 bases; junction bases not matched to a gene: 6. The CDR3 loop reads CAITPTGTTEAFF. CDR3 DNA: TGTGCCATCACCCCGACAGGGACCACTGAAGCTTTCTTT.

The chain joins TRBV18 to TRBJ2-5; no clear D. Germline-derived CDR1 and CDR2 are KGHSH and LQKENI. The CDR3 runs 12 residues. Trimming removed 3 bases from V and 0 bases from J, with 2 bases in between. CDR3 coding DNA: TGTGCCAGCTCACCTAACCAAGAGACCCAGTACTTC. It codes for CASSPNQETQYF.

V gene TRBV5-4 combines with J gene TRBJ2-5; perhaps TRBD2 as D (5 bases). This CDR3 comprises 13 residues. Trimming stripped 3 bases from V and 3 bases from J, with 9 bases between. The germline V gene has CDR1 SGHNT and CDR2 YYREEE (reference sequence). CDR3 DNA sequence: TGTGCCAGCAGCTCCAAGGGAGAAGAGACCCAGTACTTC. It codes for CASSSKGEETQYF.

The chain carries TRBV25-1 and TRBJ2-1, with D possibly matching TRBD2 (5 bases). This CDR3 is built from 14 residues. CDR1 and CDR2 from the germline V gene are MGHDK and SYGVNS. Trimming pared 4 bases from V and 8 bases from J, leaving 15 bases between. As DNA, the CDR3 is TGTGCCAGCAGTGTTCGGGGTACGAGCGATGAGCAGTTCTTC. This translates into CASSVRGTSDEQFF.

The chain couples TRBV6-1 to TRBJ2-5; 14 bases line up with TRBD2. The CDR3 extends over 16 amino acids. Germline V gives CDR1 MNHNS, CDR2 SASEGT. V was clipped by 4 bases and J by 4 bases; unmatched bases: 5. CDR3 sequence reads: CASSGGTSGRGETQYF. CDR3 coding DNA: TGTGCCAGCAGTGGCGGGACTAGCGGGAGAGGAGAGACCCAGTACTTC.

This clone was detected a few times. This same CDR3 is encoded by further DNA sequences in the sample. The gene calls are TRBV7-9 and TRBJ1-1; D unresolved. V shed 1 base and J shed 2 bases, with 5 bases lying between them. There are 13 residues in the CDR3. CDR1 is SEHNR, CDR2 FQNEAQ, per germline (reference sequence). CDR3 protein: CASSLDRNTEAFF. The CDR3, as DNA: TGTGCCAGCAGCTTAGACAGAAACACTGAAGCTTTCTTT.

This clone was observed a few times. This chain uses TRBV29-1 with TRBJ1-2; 7 bases map to TRBD1. The CDR3 spans 12 residues. Germline CDR1 reads SQVTM; CDR2 reads ANQGSEA. J gave up 9 bases and V 5 bases, and 9 bases lay outside the gene matches. The CDR3 DNA reads as TGCAGCGTTCTCGGACAGGAGCAAAGCTACACCTTC. This gives the protein CSVLGQEQSYTF. Variable domain in full (rest from reference TRBV29-1 and TRBJ1-2): SAVISQKPSRDICQRGTSLTIQCQVDSQVTMMFWYRQQPGQSLTLIATANQGSEATYESGFVIDKFPISRPNLTFSTLTVSNMSPEDSSIYLCSVLGQEQSYTFGSGTRLTVV.

This clone was detected only a few times. The chain joins TRBV29-1 to TRBJ2-7, with 9 positions matching TRBD2. With V trimmed by 2 bases and J by 6 bases, 5 bases remained unmatched. CDR1 is SQVTM and CDR2 is ANQGSEA in the germline V gene. The CDR3 runs to 13 residues. The CDR3 bases are TGCAGCGTTGAACGAGCGGGGGGTGGCGAGCAGTACTTC. Amino acid sequence: CSVERAGGGEQYF.